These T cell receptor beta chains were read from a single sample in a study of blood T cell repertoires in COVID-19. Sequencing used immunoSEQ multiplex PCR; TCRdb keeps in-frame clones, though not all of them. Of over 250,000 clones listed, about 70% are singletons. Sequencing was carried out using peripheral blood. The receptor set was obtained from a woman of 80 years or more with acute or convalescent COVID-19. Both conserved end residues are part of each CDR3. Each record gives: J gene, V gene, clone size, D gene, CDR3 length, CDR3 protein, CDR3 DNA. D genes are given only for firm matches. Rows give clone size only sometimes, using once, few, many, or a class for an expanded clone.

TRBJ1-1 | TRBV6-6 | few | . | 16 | CASSRMGGGGNTEAFF | TGTGCCAGCAGCCGCATGGGGGGTGGAGGGAACACTGAAGCTTTCTTT
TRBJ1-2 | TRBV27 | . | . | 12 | CASTLRDYGYTF | TGTGCCAGCACCCTGCGGGACTATGGCTACACCTTC
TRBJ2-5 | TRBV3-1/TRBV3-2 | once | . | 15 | CASSPKDTTQETQYF | TGTGCCAGCAGCCCCAAGGACACTACCCAAGAGACCCAGTACTTC
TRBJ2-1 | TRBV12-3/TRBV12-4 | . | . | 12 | CASSSGGGEQFF | TGTGCCAGCAGCTCCGGTGGAGGTGAGCAGTTCTTC
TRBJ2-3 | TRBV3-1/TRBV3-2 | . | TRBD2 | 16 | CASSPGTSGNTDTQYF | TGTGCCAGCAGCCCTGGGACTAGCGGGAACACAGATACGCAGTATTTT
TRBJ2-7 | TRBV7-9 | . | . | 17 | CASSPWWGENRNYEQYF | TGTGCCAGCAGCCCGTGGTGGGGGGAAAACAGGAACTACGAGCAGTACTTC
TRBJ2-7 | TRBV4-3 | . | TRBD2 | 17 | CASSQVGPGGGSYEQYF | TGCGCCAGCAGCCAAGTCGGACCCGGGGGGGGTTCCTACGAGCAGTACTTC
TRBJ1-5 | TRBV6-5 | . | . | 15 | CASSYWGQGIQPQHF | TGTGCCAGCAGTTACTGGGGGCAGGGGATTCAGCCCCAGCATTTT
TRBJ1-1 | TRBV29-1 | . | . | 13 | CSVDKSGNTEAFF | TGCAGCGTTGACAAGTCAGGGAACACTGAAGCTTTCTTT
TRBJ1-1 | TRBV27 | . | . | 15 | CASSLRGPGNTEAFF | TGTGCCAGCAGTCTCAGGGGCCCGGGGAACACTGAAGCTTTCTTT
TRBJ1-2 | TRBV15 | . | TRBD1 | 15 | CATSRDLQGSYGYTF | TGTGCCACCAGCAGAGATTTACAGGGGTCGTATGGCTACACCTTC
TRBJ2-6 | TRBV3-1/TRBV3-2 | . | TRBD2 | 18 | CASSQDFREGRGANVLTF | TGTGCCAGCAGCCAAGACTTCCGGGAGGGCCGTGGGGCCAACGTCCTGACTTTC
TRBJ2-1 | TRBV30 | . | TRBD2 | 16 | CAWSAPWTSGSSSKFF | TGTGCCTGGAGTGCCCCTTGGACTAGCGGGAGTTCAAGTAAGTTCTTC
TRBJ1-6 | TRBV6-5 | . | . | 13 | CASRREVNSPLHF | TGTGCCAGCAGACGGGAAGTTAATTCACCCCTCCACTTT
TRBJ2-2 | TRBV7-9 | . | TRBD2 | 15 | CASSRTSGNTGELFF | TGTGCCAGCAGTCGAACTAGCGGTAACACCGGGGAGCTGTTTTTT
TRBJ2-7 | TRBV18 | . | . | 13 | CASSPAGFDEQYF | TGTGCCAGCTCACCCGCAGGATTCGACGAGCAGTACTTC
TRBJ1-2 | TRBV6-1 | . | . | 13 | CASSEARGDGYTF | TGTGCCAGCAGTGAAGCTAGGGGCGATGGCTACACCTTC
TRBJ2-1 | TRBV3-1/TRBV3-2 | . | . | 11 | CASSQRNEQFF | TGTGCCAGCAGCCAGCGCAATGAGCAGTTCTTC
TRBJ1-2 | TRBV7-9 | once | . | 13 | CASSLAGSGGYTF | TGTGCCAGCAGCTTAGCCGGCTCAGGTGGCTACACCTTC
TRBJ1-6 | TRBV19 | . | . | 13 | CASSDRSVSPLHF | TGTGCCAGTAGTGACAGGTCTGTCTCACCCCTCCACTTT
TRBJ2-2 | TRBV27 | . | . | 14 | CATQIQTNTGELFF | TGTGCCACCCAGATCCAAACGAACACCGGGGAGCTGTTTTTT
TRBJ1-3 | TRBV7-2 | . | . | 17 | CASSLVSSGSVGNTIYF | TGTGCCAGCAGCTTAGTTAGCTCGGGGTCGGTCGGAAACACCATATATTTT
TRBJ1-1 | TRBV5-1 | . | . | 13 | CASSLAGASQAFF | TGCGCCAGCAGCTTGGCGGGAGCCAGTCAAGCTTTCTTT
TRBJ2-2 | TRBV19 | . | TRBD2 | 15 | CASSSSGGVTGELFF | TGTGCCAGTAGTTCCAGCGGGGGGGTCACCGGGGAGCTGTTTTTT